This passage covers 20 T cell receptor beta chains from one sample sequenced in a study of blood T cell repertoires in COVID-19. Produced via immunoSEQ multiplex PCR; TCRdb's table is partial and in-frame only. The table includes approximately 340,000 clones, 80% to 95% detected once. The sample taken for sequencing was PBMCs or T cells enriched from blood (not recorded which). Receptors originate from a woman aged 40-49 years who had been exposed to COVID-19.

The genes are TRBV6-1 and TRBJ1-4; TRBD1 aligns across 9 bases. Per the germline V gene, CDR1 is MNHNS and CDR2 is SASEGT. The ends lost 1 base at V and 8 bases at J; junction bases unmatched: 5. This CDR3 has 15 amino acids. CDR3 sequence reads: CASSEGDRDGEKLFF. CDR3 in DNA: TGTGCCAGCAGTGAAGGGGACAGGGACGGCGAAAAACTGTTTTTT.

This clone was counted a few times. J is TRBJ2-2 and V is TRBV5-1; 11 bases fit TRBD2. Unmatched junction bases numbered 9, after V lost 3 bases and J lost 2 bases. In germline, CDR1 is SGHRS, CDR2 YFSETQ. The CDR3 is 18 residues long. The CDR3 here is CASSSKPGTSGNTGELFF. The DNA of the CDR3 is TGCGCCAGCAGCTCAAAACCGGGGACTAGCGGTAACACCGGGGAGCTGTTTTTT. The full variable domain, with the rest looked up from reference TRBV5-1 and TRBJ2-2, is KAGVTQTPRYLIKTRGQQVTLSCSPISGHRSVSWYQQTPGQGLQFLFEYFSETQRNKGNFPGRFSGRQFSNSRSEMNVSTLELGDSALYLCASSSKPGTSGNTGELFFGEGSRLTVL.

This clone was observed a few times. V and J are TRBV6-6 and TRBJ1-1; 7 nucleotides agree with TRBD1. Germline lookup yields CDR1 MNHNY and CDR2 SVGAGI (reference sequence). V lost 4 bases to trimming and J lost 7 bases; unmatched junction nucleotides: 9. This CDR3 has 14 residues. The CDR3 DNA reads as TGTGCCAGCAGTTCAATTATTCAGGGGGATGAAGCTTTCTTT. Residues: CASSSIIQGDEAFF.

CDR3 protein: CAWSGPGTGFNTIYF. The CDR3 DNA sequence: TGTGCCTGGAGTGGTCCCGGGACAGGCTTTAACACCATATATTTT. The chain carries TRBV30 and TRBJ1-3; 8 bases agree with TRBD1. The CDR3 extends over 15 amino acids. V gave up 1 base and J gave up 7 bases; unmatched junction bases: 9. Germline CDR1 is GTSNPN and CDR2 is SVGIG (reference sequence).

This sequence joins TRBV25-1 and TRBJ1-1; perhaps TRBD1 as D (5 bases). The CDR3 consists of 13 residues. Trimming left V 5 bases short and J 5 bases short, with 12 bases between. Germline V gene lookup returns CDR1 MGHDK and CDR2 SYGVNS. CDR3 in DNA: TGTGCCAGCAGTTCCCTCGGGGGTACTGAAGCTTTCTTT. Translated: CASSSLGGTEAFF.

V and J are TRBV3-1 (or the pseudogene TRBV3-2) and TRBJ1-4; D remains ambiguous. Germline V lookup: CDR1 LGHDT, CDR2 YNNKEL (reference sequence). Trimming took 4 bases from V and 5 from J, leaving 8 bases between them. The CDR3 sequence is 13 residues long. The CDR3 sequence is CASSPDMNEKLFF. In DNA form, the CDR3 reads TGTGCCAGCAGCCCAGACATGAATGAAAAACTGTTTTTT.

The table lists this clone with a count of one. The rearrangement uses TRBV11-2 and TRBJ1-1, with 8 bases lining up with TRBD1. Germline assignment: CDR1 SGHAT and CDR2 FQNNGV. J gave up 3 bases and V 5 bases, and 8 bases lay outside the gene matches. The CDR3 contains 15 residues. CDR3 loop: CASSGGGTGYTEAFF. As DNA, the CDR3 is TGTGCCAGCAGCGGGGGGGGGACAGGCTACACTGAAGCTTTCTTT.

The CDR3 bases are TGTGCCAGCAGTGGCCAAGGGGTACGTCAGCCCCAGCATTTT. Its protein product is CASSGQGVRQPQHF. The rearrangement uses TRBV2 and TRBJ1-5; TRBD1 might be the D (5 bases). Germline V gene data show CDR1 as SNHLY and CDR2 as FYNNEI. The CDR3 is 14 amino acids. The V end lost 4 bases, the J end lost 6 bases, and 13 bases lay between the germline ends. Supplemented by reference TRBV2 and TRBJ1-5, the full variable domain reads EPEVTQTPSHQVTQMGQEVILRCVPISNHLYFYWYRQILGQKVEFLVSFYNNEISEKSEIFDDQFSVERPDGSNFTLKIRSTKLEDSAMYFCASSGQGVRQPQHFGDGTRLSIL.

CDR3 residues: CAGRDIYNSPLHF. CDR3 nucleotide sequence: TGTGCCGGCCGGGACATCTATAATTCACCCCTCCACTTT. The chain has TRBV30 and TRBJ1-6; D is perhaps TRBD1 (6 bases). The germline V and J ends were trimmed by 8 bases and 3 bases, with 11 bases remaining between them. This CDR3 spans 13 amino acids. In germline, CDR1 is GTSNPN, CDR2 SVGIG (reference sequence).

J is TRBJ1-5 and V is TRBV5-1, with TRBD1 matching over 7 bases. After removal of 4 bases from V and 2 bases from J, the junction contained 3 bases not matched to a gene. From germline, CDR1 is SGHRS and CDR2 YFSETQ. This CDR3 contains 14 residues. The CDR3 spells CASSPGQGNQPQHF. The CDR3 DNA sequence: TGCGCCAGCAGCCCTGGACAGGGCAATCAGCCCCAGCATTTT.

V gene TRBV30 combines with J gene TRBJ2-3, with D uncertain. Germline CDR1 is GTSNPN and CDR2 is SVGIG (reference sequence). Trimming shortened V by 8 bases and J by 2 bases, and 14 bases separated the two germline ends. This CDR3 region has 13 residues. The CDR3 here is CARGFTITDTQYF. The CDR3 nucleotides are TGTGCCCGAGGTTTTACTATCACAGATACGCAGTATTTT.

This rearrangement joins TRBV6-5 to TRBJ2-5; the D gene is possibly TRBD1 (5 bases). This CDR3 is 15 amino acids long. V was clipped by 1 base and J by 5 bases, with 14 bases between them. Germline V CDR1 and CDR2: MNHEY, SVGAGI. DNA of the CDR3: TGTGCCAGCAGTTACTTAGGGCAGGGCGATGAGACCCAGTACTTC. This gives the protein CASSYLGQGDETQYF.

In its sample, this clone was seen a few times. This sequence joins TRBV3-1 (or the pseudogene TRBV3-2) and TRBJ1-3, with D hard to call. V was pared by 4 bases and J by 2 bases, with 12 bases between. The CDR3 sequence is 15 residues long. Per the germline V gene, CDR1 is LGHDT and CDR2 is YNNKEL (reference sequence). The CDR3 loop reads CASSLVEGAGNTIYF. The CDR3 DNA sequence: TGTGCCAGCAGCCTCGTAGAGGGAGCTGGAAACACCATATATTTT.

J is TRBJ2-2 and V is TRBV30; D call uncertain. V was trimmed by 3 bases and J by 5 bases, leaving 16 bases between them. Germline loops: CDR1 GTSNPN, CDR2 SVGIG (reference sequence). This CDR3 spans 15 amino acids. The CDR3 protein is CAWREASKTTGELFF. The DNA for the CDR3 is TGTGCCTGGAGAGAGGCGTCTAAAACAACCGGGGAGCTGTTTTTT.

The chain is built from TRBV30 and TRBJ2-7; 7 bases are a match to TRBD2. This CDR3 has 15 amino acids. The trim removed 0 bases at V and 2 bases at J, leaving 7 bases unmatched. The V gene's germline CDR1 is GTSNPN and CDR2 SVGIG (reference sequence). CDR3 DNA: TGTGCCTGGAGTGTACTTAGCGGGCGAACCTACGAGCAGTACTTC. It yields the protein CAWSVLSGRTYEQYF.

This chain joins TRBV5-1 and TRBJ2-3; D unresolved. Germline V gene lookup returns CDR1 SGHRS and CDR2 YFSETQ. With 2 bases removed from V and 2 bases from J, the gap between germline ends came to 9 bases. This CDR3 comprises 14 residues. CDR3 in amino acids: CASSLFEYTDTQYF. The CDR3 DNA is TGCGCCAGCAGCTTATTTGAGTACACAGATACGCAGTATTTT. Using reference TRBV5-1 and TRBJ2-3 for the parts outside the CDR3, the full variable domain is KAGVTQTPRYLIKTRGQQVTLSCSPISGHRSVSWYQQTPGQGLQFLFEYFSETQRNKGNFPGRFSGRQFSNSRSEMNVSTLELGDSALYLCASSLFEYTDTQYFGPGTRLTVL.

The chain has TRBV15 and TRBJ2-2, with 7 bases identical to TRBD2. The CDR3 contains 14 residues. The germline V gene encodes CDR1 LNHNV and CDR2 YYDKDF (reference sequence). Trimming took 5 bases from V and 8 from J; bases not matched to a gene: 8. DNA for the CDR3: TGTGCCACCAGCGGGAGGGCCCTATTGGGGGAGCTGTTTTTT. Its protein is CATSGRALLGELFF.

The chain couples TRBV5-4 to TRBJ2-1; D is uncertain. V lost 0 bases to trimming and J lost 1 base, with 14 bases between them. The CDR3 is 17 residues long. Germline assignment: CDR1 SGHNT and CDR2 YYREEE (reference sequence). CDR3 coding DNA: TGTGCCAGCAGCTTGGGCAGTAACAGAGCATCCTACAATGAGCAGTTCTTC. Translating it yields CASSLGSNRASYNEQFF.

The chain employs TRBV5-1 and TRBJ2-3, with a tentative D call TRBD2 (6 bases). The CDR3 covers 15 residues. The germline V and J ends were trimmed by 3 bases and 1 base, with 12 bases remaining between them. Germline-derived CDR1 and CDR2 are SGHRS and YFSETQ. The CDR3 loop reads CASSWGGGGTDTQYF. The CDR3 DNA reads as TGCGCCAGCAGCTGGGGTGGCGGGGGCACAGATACGCAGTATTTT.

The chain carries TRBV30 and TRBJ1-3; 7 nucleotides agree with TRBD1. The CDR3 spans 13 residues. The junction had 4 bases not matched to a gene; V was cut back by 4 bases and J by 4 bases. Germline CDR1 is GTSNPN and CDR2 is SVGIG (reference sequence). The CDR3 sequence: CAWTSDRGNTIYF. In nucleotides, the CDR3 is TGTGCCTGGACTTCGGACAGGGGAAACACCATATATTTT.